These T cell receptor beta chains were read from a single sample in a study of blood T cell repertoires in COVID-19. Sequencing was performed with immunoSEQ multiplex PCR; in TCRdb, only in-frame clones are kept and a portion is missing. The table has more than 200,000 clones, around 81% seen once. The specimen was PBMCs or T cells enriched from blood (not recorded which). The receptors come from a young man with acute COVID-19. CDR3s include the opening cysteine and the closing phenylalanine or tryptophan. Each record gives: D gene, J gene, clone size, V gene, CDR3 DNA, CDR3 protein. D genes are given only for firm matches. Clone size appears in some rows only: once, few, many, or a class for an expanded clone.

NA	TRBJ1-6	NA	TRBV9	TGTGCCAGCACCAAGGCAGGGCAGGATAATTCACCCCTCCACTTT	CASTKAGQDNSPLHF
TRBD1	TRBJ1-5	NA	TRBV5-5	TGTGCCAGCAGCGCTCCGGGACAGGGTCTTAGCAATCAGCCCCAGCATTTT	CASSAPGQGLSNQPQHF
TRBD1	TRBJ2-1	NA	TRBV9	TGTGCCAGCAGCGTCTCCGGGACAGGGACCTACAATGAGCAGTTCTTC	CASSVSGTGTYNEQFF
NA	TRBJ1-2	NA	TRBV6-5	TGTGCCAGCAGTTACTCCTCAGGGAATGGCTACACCTTC	CASSYSSGNGYTF
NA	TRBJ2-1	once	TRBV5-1	TGCGCCAGCAGCCTGGAGCATTACAATGAGCAGTTCTTC	CASSLEHYNEQFF
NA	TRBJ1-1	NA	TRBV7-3	TGTGCCAGCAGCTTAATGGGTCCAGGGACTGAAGCTTTCTTT	CASSLMGPGTEAFF
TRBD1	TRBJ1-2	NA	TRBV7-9	TGTGCCAGCAGCTTAGAGGTCCAGGGGGCTGGAGGCTACACCTTC	CASSLEVQGAGGYTF
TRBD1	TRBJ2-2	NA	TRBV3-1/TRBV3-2	TGTGCCAGCAGCCAGGACAGGGCCACCGGGGAGCTGTTTTTT	CASSQDRATGELFF
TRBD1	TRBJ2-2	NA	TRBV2	TGTGCCAGCAGGTTGGGACAGGGTGGCACCGGGGAGCTGTTTTTT	CASRLGQGGTGELFF
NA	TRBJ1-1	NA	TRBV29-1	TGCAGCGTTGAAGTGTCACTTAACACTGAAGCTTTCTTT	CSVEVSLNTEAFF
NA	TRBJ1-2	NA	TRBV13	TGTGCCAGCAGCTCTAATACAGGGTTAGGCTATGGCTACACCTTC	CASSSNTGLGYGYTF
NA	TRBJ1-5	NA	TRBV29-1	TGCAGCGTTGATCAGGGCCCCAATCAGCCCCAGCATTTT	CSVDQGPNQPQHF
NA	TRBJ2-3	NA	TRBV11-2	TGTGCCAGCAGCTTAACGGGGGATAGCACAGATACGCAGTATTTT	CASSLTGDSTDTQYF
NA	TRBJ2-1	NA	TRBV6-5	TGTGCCAGCAGCCTACTTGGGGGAGACAGGGAGCAGTTCTTC	CASSLLGGDREQFF
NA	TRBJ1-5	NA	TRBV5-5	TGTGCCAGCAGCTTGACAGGTTATAGCAATCAGCCCCAGCATTTT	CASSLTGYSNQPQHF
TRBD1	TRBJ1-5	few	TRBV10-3	TGTGCCATCAGTGATATAGCCCGGGACAGCTTGGGGCCAAATCAGCCCCAGCATTTT	CAISDIARDSLGPNQPQHF
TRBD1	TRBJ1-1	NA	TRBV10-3	TGTGCCATCAGTGAGTCGACAGGGTCTGAAGCTTTCTTT	CAISESTGSEAFF
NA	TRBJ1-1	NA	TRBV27	TGTGCCAGCAGTTTAGGGGGGGAGAACACTGAAGCTTTCTTT	CASSLGGENTEAFF
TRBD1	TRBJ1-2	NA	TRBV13	TGTGCCAGCAGCTTAGGGACAGGGAGCCTCTATGGCTACACCTTC	CASSLGTGSLYGYTF
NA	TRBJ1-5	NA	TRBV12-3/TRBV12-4	TGTGCCAGCACCTGGGGGGAAGATCAGCCCCAGCATTTT	CASTWGEDQPQHF
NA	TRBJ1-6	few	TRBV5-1	TGCGCCAGCAGCCCGGCCCCGGACAGAGATTCACCCCTCCACTTT	CASSPAPDRDSPLHF
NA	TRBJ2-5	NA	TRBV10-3	TGTGCCATCAGTGACAGATTTGAGACCCAGTACTTC	CAISDRFETQYF
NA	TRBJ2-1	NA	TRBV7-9	TGTGCCAGCAGCTCCGGACAGTACAATGAGCAGTTCTTC	CASSSGQYNEQFF
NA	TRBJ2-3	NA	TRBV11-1	TGTGCCAGCAGCTGGACAGCGACTAGCACAGATACGCAGTATTTT	CASSWTATSTDTQYF
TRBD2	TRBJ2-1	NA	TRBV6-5	TGTGCCAGCAGTTACTCGAGGGGAGGGTTCAATGAGCAGTTCTTC	CASSYSRGGFNEQFF
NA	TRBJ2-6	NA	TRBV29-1	TGCAGCGTATGGGACACCTCTGGGGCCAACGTCCTGACTTTC	CSVWDTSGANVLTF
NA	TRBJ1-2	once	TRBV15	TGTGCCACCAGCAGTCGGACAGCGACCGGCTACACCTTC	CATSSRTATGYTF
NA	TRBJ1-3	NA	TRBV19	TGTGCCGGAGGGACGGGTGGAAACACCATATATTTT	CAGGTGGNTIYF
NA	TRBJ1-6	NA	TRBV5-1	TGCGCCAGCAGTTTACAGAATTCACCCCTCCACTTT	CASSLQNSPLHF
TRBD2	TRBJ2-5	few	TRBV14	TGTGCCAGCCTCCGGACTAGGTTAAAAGAGACCCAGTACTTC	CASLRTRLKETQYF
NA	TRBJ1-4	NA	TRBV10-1	TGCGCCAGCAGCTCCCGCAGTGCAACTAATGAAAAACTGTTTTTT	CASSSRSATNEKLFF
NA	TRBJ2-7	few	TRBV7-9	TGTGCCAGCAGCTTCGGGGGCCAGGGGGCCTACGAGCAGTACTTC	CASSFGGQGAYEQYF
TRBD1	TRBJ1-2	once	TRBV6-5	TGTGCCACTCCAAAGAGGGACAGGGAAGGATATGGCTACACCTTC	CATPKRDREGYGYTF
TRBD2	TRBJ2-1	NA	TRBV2	TGTGCCAGCAGGGAACTAGCGATTGGTTCCTACAATGAGCAGTTCTTC	CASRELAIGSYNEQFF
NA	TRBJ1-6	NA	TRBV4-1	TGCGCCAGCAGCCGCACAGGGATGGAATCCTATAATTCACCCCTCCACTTT	CASSRTGMESYNSPLHF
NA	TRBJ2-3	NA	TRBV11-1	TGTGCCAGCAGCTTAGCGGACAGTAGCACAGATACGCAGTATTTT	CASSLADSSTDTQYF
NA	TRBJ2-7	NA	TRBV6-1	TGTGCCAGCAGTGAACAGTACTACGAGCAGTACTTC	CASSEQYYEQYF
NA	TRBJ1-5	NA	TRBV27	TGTGCCAGCAGTTTCCAGGGGCGCAATCAGCCCCAGCATTTT	CASSFQGRNQPQHF
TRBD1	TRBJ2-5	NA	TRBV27	TGTGCCAGCAGTTTTACAGGGGGCCAAGAGACCCAGTACTTC	CASSFTGGQETQYF
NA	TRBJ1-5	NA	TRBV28	TGTGCCAGCAGTTTTGGAGGGAGGGAGGAGCATTTT	CASSFGGREEHF
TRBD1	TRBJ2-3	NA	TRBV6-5	TGTGCCAGCAGTCAGGGGGCAGGGGGGCGGAATACGCAGTATTTT	CASSQGAGGRNTQYF
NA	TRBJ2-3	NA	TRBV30	TGTGCCCGTGAGGTCCCCGGCCCAGATACGCAGTATTTT	CAREVPGPDTQYF
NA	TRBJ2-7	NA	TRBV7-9	TGTGCCAGCAGCGGGGAGGCAGAAGGTAGCGAGCAGTACTTC	CASSGEAEGSEQYF
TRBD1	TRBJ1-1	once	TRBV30	TGTGCCTGGAGTGTACAGGTGACAGGGGAAGCTTTCTTT	CAWSVQVTGEAFF
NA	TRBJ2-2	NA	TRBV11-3	TGTGCCAGCAGCTTTCTATCCGATACCTTGAACACCGGGGAGCTGTTTTTT	CASSFLSDTLNTGELFF
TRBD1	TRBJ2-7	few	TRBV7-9	TGTGCCAGCATCCACACCTCGAGACAGGGCTGGGGCGAGCAGTACTTC	CASIHTSRQGWGEQYF
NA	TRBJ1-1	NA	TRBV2	TGTGCCAGCAGTGTCTTCGGGAGCACTGAAGCTTTCTTT	CASSVFGSTEAFF
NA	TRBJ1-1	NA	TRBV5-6	TGTGCCAGCAGCTTGGGCGGGAGGGTTGGTACTGAAGCTTTCTTT	CASSLGGRVGTEAFF
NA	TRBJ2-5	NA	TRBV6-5	TGTGCCAGCAGTTACTCTGAGGGGGACCAAGAGACCCAGTACTTC	CASSYSEGDQETQYF
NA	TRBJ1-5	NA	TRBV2	TGTGCCAGCAATCAGGGGACCAATCAGCCCCAGCATTTT	CASNQGTNQPQHF
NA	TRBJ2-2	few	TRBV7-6	TGTGCCAGCAGCTTAGCTTCCGGACAGAAGAACACCGGGGAGCTGTTTTTT	CASSLASGQKNTGELFF
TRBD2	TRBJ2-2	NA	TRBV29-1	TGCAGCGTTCGTCTAGGCGGGGGGTTGGCCGGGGAGCTGTTTTTT	CSVRLGGGLAGELFF
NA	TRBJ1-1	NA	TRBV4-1	TGCGCCAGCAGCCATAGTGGGGAATCAGGGTCGATGAACACTGAAGCTTTCTTT	CASSHSGESGSMNTEAFF
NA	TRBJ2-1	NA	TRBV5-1	TGCGCCAGCAGCCCCCGGGTCAATGAGCAGTTCTTC	CASSPRVNEQFF